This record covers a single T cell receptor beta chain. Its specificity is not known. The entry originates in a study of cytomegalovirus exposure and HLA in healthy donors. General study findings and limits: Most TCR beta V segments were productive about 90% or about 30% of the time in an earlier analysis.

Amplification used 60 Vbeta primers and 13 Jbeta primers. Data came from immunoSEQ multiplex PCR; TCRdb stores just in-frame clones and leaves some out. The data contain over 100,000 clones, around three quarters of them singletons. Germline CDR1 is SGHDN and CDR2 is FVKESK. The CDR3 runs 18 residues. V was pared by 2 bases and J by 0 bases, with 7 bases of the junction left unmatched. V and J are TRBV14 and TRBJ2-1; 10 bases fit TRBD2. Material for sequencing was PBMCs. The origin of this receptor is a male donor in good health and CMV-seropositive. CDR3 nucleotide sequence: TGTGCCAGCAGCCAACTAGCGGGGGACCCATACTCCTACAATGAGCAGTTCTTC. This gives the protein CASSQLAGDPYSYNEQFF.